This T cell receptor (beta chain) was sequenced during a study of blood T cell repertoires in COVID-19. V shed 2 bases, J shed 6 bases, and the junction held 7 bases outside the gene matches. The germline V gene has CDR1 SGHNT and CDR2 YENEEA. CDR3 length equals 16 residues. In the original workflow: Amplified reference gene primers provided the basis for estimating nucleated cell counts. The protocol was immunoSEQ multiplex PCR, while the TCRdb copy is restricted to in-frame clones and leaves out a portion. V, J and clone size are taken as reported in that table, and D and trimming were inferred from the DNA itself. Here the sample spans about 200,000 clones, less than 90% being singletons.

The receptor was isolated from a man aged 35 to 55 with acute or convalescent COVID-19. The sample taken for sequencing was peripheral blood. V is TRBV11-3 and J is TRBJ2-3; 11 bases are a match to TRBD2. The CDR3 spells CASSLTSGGPRDTQYF. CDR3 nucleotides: TGTGCCAGCAGCTTAACTAGCGGGGGCCCGCGGGATACGCAGTATTTT.